This TCR beta chain comes out of a study of early T cells in non-severe SARS-CoV-2 infection. Study in general: Unsorted whole-blood RNA was sequenced in bulk, leaving chains unpaired.

Regarding the study as a whole: VDJdb matching, biased toward anti-spike CD8 responses, missed private and CD4 specificities.

This clonotype was seen a handful of times. Its cognate antigen is unknown. Molecules of cDNA were individually given unique molecular identifiers that were attached to them. One entry per CDR3 protein, called by TCRdb with MiXCR from the 5' RACE reads. The table shows fewer than 25,000 distinct CDR3 sequences, with approximately 5.4% occurring only once. CDR1 and CDR2 from the germline V gene are MGHRA and YSYEKL. The V end was cut by 0 bases, the J end by 0 bases, with 8 bases between. The CDR3 totals 15 residues. The rearrangement links TRBV4-1 to TRBJ1-1, with D tentatively TRBD1 (5 bases). The receptor was isolated from an adult who was a healthcare worker with PCR-confirmed SARS-CoV-2 infection or an uninfected control (not recorded which). The starting material was whole blood, obtained at baseline. The CDR3 reads CASSQEKGMNTEAFF. CDR3 in DNA: TGCGCCAGCAGCCAAGAAAAGGGGATGAACACTGAAGCTTTCTTT.